Shown below are 20 T cell receptor beta chains from a single sample sequenced in a study of blood T cell repertoires in COVID-19. Profiling relied on immunoSEQ multiplex PCR, and the TCRdb table lists in-frame clones only, not all of them. The table lists 93,000 or so clones, approximately 89% of them singletons, with roughly 15% in the top ten. Material for sequencing was peripheral blood. These receptors were collected from a woman older than 75 in a cohort sampled during active COVID-19.

This rearrangement joins TRBV3-1 (or the pseudogene TRBV3-2) to TRBJ1-5, with TRBD1 as a possible D gene (5 bases). V lost 3 bases to trimming and J lost 0 bases, with 9 bases between them. The germline CDR1 and CDR2 sequences are LGHDT and YNNKEL (reference sequence). The length of the CDR3 is 15 residues. This chain's CDR3 is CASSQGTYSNQPQHF. The CDR3 DNA is TGTGCCAGCAGCCAGGGGACTTATAGCAATCAGCCCCAGCATTTT.

The chain carries TRBV3-1 (or the pseudogene TRBV3-2) and TRBJ2-1; the match to TRBD2 covers 10 bases. The germline gives CDR1 LGHDT, CDR2 YNNKEL (reference sequence). Trimming at V came to 4 bases and at J to 5 bases, leaving 5 bases not matched to a gene. The CDR3 has 15 residues. In nucleotides, the CDR3 is TGTGCCAGCAGCCTCAGCGGGGGGGGTCACAATGAGCAGTTCTTC. Translating it yields CASSLSGGGHNEQFF.

The chain couples TRBV18 to TRBJ1-4; a possible D gene is TRBD1 (5 bases). V lost 3 bases, J lost 1 base, and 6 bases lay in between. The CDR3 contains 14 residues. From germline, CDR1 is KGHSH and CDR2 LQKENI. The CDR3 DNA follows: TGTGCCAGCTCACCTCAGGGAACTAATGAAAAACTGTTTTTT. Translating it yields CASSPQGTNEKLFF.

The chain has TRBV18 and TRBJ1-5; D is unclear. Between the trimmed V and J ends, which lost 3 bases and 6 bases, there was a span of 6 bases. Germline lookup yields CDR1 KGHSH and CDR2 LQKENI. The CDR3 totals 12 residues. The CDR3 reads CASSPGPQPQHF. The CDR3, as DNA: TGTGCCAGCTCACCGGGCCCTCAGCCCCAGCATTTT.

V gene TRBV19 combines with J gene TRBJ1-2, with D perhaps matching TRBD1 (5 bases). V lost 0 bases and J lost 4, with 12 bases in between. From germline, CDR1 is LNHDA and CDR2 SQIVND (reference sequence). The CDR3 spans 15 residues. Here the CDR3 DNA reads TGTGCCAGTAGTATAGATAGGGGAAGAAGCTATGGCTACACCTTC. As protein: CASSIDRGRSYGYTF.

The chain recombines TRBV23-1 with TRBJ2-1; 10 bases are shared with TRBD1. TRBV23-1 has ORF status, its function being uncertain. With V trimmed by 7 bases and J by 7 bases, 31 bases remained unmatched. The CDR3 has 22 residues. CDR3 amino acids: CASNPRRGQGRGSSFALNEQFF. The CDR3 DNA reads TGCGCCAGCAATCCACGCCGGGGACAGGGGCGGGGGAGTTCTTTCGCCCTGAATGAGCAGTTCTTC.

This clone was counted once. The chain carries TRBV10-3 and TRBJ2-3; D might be TRBD1 (6 bases). Germline CDR1 reads ENHRY; CDR2 reads SYGVKD. The V gene lost 4 bases and the J gene lost 3 bases, with 14 bases spanning the gap. The CDR3 length is 15 residues. The CDR3 DNA follows: TGTGCCATCAGTGGACCGGGACAAAGAACAGATACGCAGTATTTT. Translation gives CAISGPGQRTDTQYF.

The chain carries TRBV7-9 and TRBJ2-6, with 7 bases fitting TRBD1. The CDR3 consists of 18 residues. J was trimmed by 0 bases and V by 5 bases; bases with no gene match: 10. Germline lookup yields CDR1 SEHNR and CDR2 FQNEAQ (reference sequence). Here the CDR3 reads CASSPPGQANSGANVLTF. DNA of the CDR3: TGTGCCAGCAGCCCACCCGGACAGGCGAACTCTGGGGCCAACGTCCTGACTTTC.

The chain couples TRBV5-4 to TRBJ1-5, with D maybe TRBD1 (5 bases). Germline assignment: CDR1 SGHNT and CDR2 YYREEE (reference sequence). V was pared by 4 bases and J by 7 bases, with 15 bases between. The CDR3 totals 14 residues. The CDR3: CASSEESGSQPQHF. DNA for the CDR3: TGTGCCAGCAGCGAGGAGTCAGGGTCGCAGCCCCAGCATTTT. The variable domain in full, completed from reference TRBV5-4 and TRBJ1-5, reads ETGVTQSPTHLIKTRGQQVTLRCSSQSGHNTVSWYQQALGQGPQFIFQYYREEENGRGNFPPRFSGLQFPNYSSELNVNALELDDSALYLCASSEESGSQPQHFGDGTRLSIL.

The V gene is TRBV29-1, the J gene TRBJ2-3; 9 positions match TRBD2. V gave up 0 bases and J gave up 4 bases; unmatched junction bases: 11. Looked up from germline, CDR1 is SQVTM and CDR2 is ANQGSEA. The CDR3 runs 17 residues. CDR3 bases: TGCAGCGTTGAAGATGGCCGCCGCGGGAGGGCTGCAGATACGCAGTATTTT. This gives the protein CSVEDGRRGRAADTQYF.

This CDR3 is CATRQGGADNQPQHF. CDR3 DNA: TGTGCCACCCGCCAAGGGGGCGCCGACAATCAGCCCCAGCATTTT. The rearrangement joins TRBV6-5 to TRBJ1-5; 7 nucleotides align to TRBD1. The CDR3 has 15 amino acids. Germline V CDR1 and CDR2: MNHEY, SVGAGI. Trimming removed 10 bases from V and 3 bases from J; junction bases left unmatched: 12.

The chain has TRBV19 and TRBJ2-7, with a tentative D call TRBD2 (5 bases). The V end lost 6 bases, the J end lost 3 bases, and 12 bases lay between the germline ends. The CDR3 is 13 amino acids. CDR1 LNHDA and CDR2 SQIVND come from the germline V gene (reference sequence). The CDR3 here is CASSKGRDYEQYF. CDR3 DNA: TGTGCCAGTAGCAAAGGACGGGACTACGAGCAGTACTTC.

V and J are TRBV28 and TRBJ1-4, with TRBD1 identical over 7 bases. CDR3 length equals 17 residues. Germline CDR1 MDHEN, CDR2 SYDVKM. J lost 5 bases, V lost 3 bases, and 12 bases had no gene match. This chain's CDR3 is CASSFPSTGNRNEKLFF. The CDR3 nucleotides are TGTGCCAGCAGTTTTCCGTCGACAGGGAACAGAAATGAAAAACTGTTTTTT.

This chain connects TRBV27 to TRBJ2-5, with 8 positions matching TRBD2. CDR1 MNHEY and CDR2 SMNVEV come from the germline V gene (reference sequence). The CDR3 sequence is 13 residues long. Trimming at V came to 5 bases and at J to 8 bases, leaving 7 bases not matched to a gene. CDR3 in DNA: TGTGCCAGCAGTGTGACTAGCGCCCCAACCCAGTACTTC. Translation gives CASSVTSAPTQYF.

This clone was seen only a few times. This chain connects TRBV3-1 (or the pseudogene TRBV3-2) to TRBJ2-4; D gene unclear. Germline V gene data show CDR1 as LGHDT and CDR2 as YNNKEL (reference sequence). Trimming left V 3 bases short and J 0 bases short, with 9 bases between. This CDR3 region has 15 residues. This CDR3 is CASSHTRLAKNIQYF. For the CDR3, the DNA is TGTGCCAGCAGCCACACACGTTTAGCCAAAAACATTCAGTACTTC.

The CDR3 sequence: CASSVNGQSYEQYF. In DNA, the CDR3 is TGTGCCAGCAGTGTTAATGGGCAGAGCTACGAGCAGTACTTC. The chain couples TRBV2 to TRBJ2-7; D gene ambiguous. The CDR3 runs 14 residues. V lost 4 bases and J 3 bases, leaving 13 bases between the germline ends. Looked up from germline, CDR1 is SNHLY and CDR2 is FYNNEI.

V gene TRBV9 combines with J gene TRBJ2-5; 11 bases map to TRBD1. The CDR3 extends over 15 amino acids. V lost 4 bases and J lost 5; bases outside the gene matches: 7. Germline lookup yields CDR1 SGDLS and CDR2 YYNGEE. CDR3 coding DNA: TGTGCCAGCAGCTCAGGACAGGGGGCGTGGGAGACCCAGTACTTC. The encoded protein is CASSSGQGAWETQYF.

The J gene is TRBJ2-1, the V gene TRBV5-4, with D tentatively TRBD2 (5 bases). The germline V and J ends were trimmed by 4 bases and 9 bases, with 8 bases remaining between them. This CDR3 has 11 amino acids. Germline assignment: CDR1 SGHNT and CDR2 YYREEE (reference sequence). As DNA, the CDR3 is TGTGCCAGCAGCAAGGAGGCTGAGCAGTTCTTC. This sequence encodes CASSKEAEQFF.

The V and J genes are TRBV18 and TRBJ1-1, with D perhaps matching TRBD1 (6 bases). CDR3 length: 17 residues. Trimming removed 1 base from V and 4 bases from J, with 19 bases in between. Germline V gene lookup returns CDR1 KGHSH and CDR2 LQKENI. CDR3 region: CASSPQPGQLTGTEAFF. Here the CDR3 DNA reads TGTGCCAGCTCACCACAGCCGGGACAATTGACGGGCACTGAAGCTTTCTTT.

This clone has more than one count but fewer than ten. V usage is TRBV7-2 and J usage is TRBJ2-1; tentative D call: TRBD2 (6 bases). Looked up from germline, CDR1 is SGHTA and CDR2 is FQGNSA. V was pared by 5 bases and J by 13 bases, with 15 bases between. CDR3 size: 12 residues. The CDR3 bases are TGTGCCAGCAGCCTAGAGAGGACTAATCAGTTCTTC. This gives the protein CASSLERTNQFF.